These 17 T cell receptor beta chains were all obtained from the same sample, sequenced in a study of regulatory T cells in long-lasting Graves disease. Time point meaning: newly diagnosed GD, antithyroid drugs for less than 3 months. The TCR library used RNA extracted from PBMCs. Combining iRepertoire HTBI primers with Arm-PCR of CDR3 regions, the authors built TCR beta libraries. Each CDR3 protein gets one entry after TCRdb re-called the multiplex PCR reads with MiXCR. This table holds about 540,000 distinct CDR3 sequences, about 14% found once. Separately, the same data were catalogued under a study of T cells in Graves' hyperthyroidism and ophthalmopathy.

The input for sequencing was peripheral blood mononuclear cells (PBMCs), taken at new diagnosis, from a patient treated with antithyroid drugs. Receptors originate from a man aged 25-45 years with Graves disease.

This clonotype was picked up a small number of times. This rearrangement joins TRBV30 to TRBJ1-1; a possible D gene is TRBD1 (5 bases). The germline V gene has CDR1 GTSNPN and CDR2 SVGIG (reference sequence). The CDR3 spans 14 residues. V gave up 2 bases and J gave up 2 bases, with 12 bases separating them. The CDR3 region has the DNA TGTGCCTGGAGTCCCCCCAGGGTTAACACTGAAGCTTTCTTT. Its protein product is CAWSPPRVNTEAFF.

There are many counts of this clonotype. The CDR3 region is CAVPGTGGERQYF. The CDR3 bases are TGTGCGGTGCCGGGGACAGGGGGGGAGAGGCAGTACTTC. V gene TRBV30 combines with J gene TRBJ2-7; 11 bases match TRBD1. The CDR3 is 13 residues long. Germline lookup yields CDR1 GTSNPN and CDR2 SVGIG (reference sequence).

This clonotype was counted ten times or more. The chain recombines TRBV6-5 with TRBJ1-2; TRBD1 aligns across 8 bases. The germline V gene encodes CDR1 MNHEY and CDR2 SVGAGI. The ends lost 3 bases at V and 6 bases at J; junction bases unmatched: 6. The CDR3 spans 14 residues. CDR3 coding DNA: TGTGCCAGCAGTTATCAGGGGGCGTTGGATGGCTACACCTTC. Protein sequence: CASSYQGALDGYTF.

This clonotype was seen ten or more times. The chain recombines TRBV27 with TRBJ2-3; D gene ambiguous. CDR3 length equals 14 residues. The V end lost 6 bases, the J end lost 6 bases, and 16 bases lay between the germline ends. Germline V lookup: CDR1 MNHEY, CDR2 SMNVEV (reference sequence). The DNA for the CDR3 is TGTGCCAGCAGCAGATCCCCTCTCGGGGATACGCAGTATTTT. It encodes CASSRSPLGDTQYF.

The chain employs TRBV12-5 and TRBJ2-5, with D possibly being TRBD1 or TRBD2 (5 bases each). The CDR3 has 17 residues. CDR1 and CDR2 from the germline V gene are LGHNT and FRNRAP. Trimming removed 5 bases at V and 1 base at J, with 20 bases between. CDR3 amino acids: CASGHRGAEISQETQYF. The CDR3 region has the DNA TGTGCTAGTGGTCATAGAGGGGCGGAGATAAGCCAAGAGACCCAGTACTTC.

The chain carries TRBV20-1 and TRBJ2-7, with TRBD1 matching 9 bases. The CDR3 has 15 amino acids. Germline V gives CDR1 DFQATT, CDR2 SNEGSKA (reference sequence). The V gene end was trimmed by 3 bases and the J gene end by 2 bases; junction bases not matched to a gene: 8. The CDR3 DNA is TGCAGTGCTAGCACGACAGGGGGAGGGGCCTACGAGCAGTACTTC. This encodes CSASTTGGGAYEQYF.

This clonotype has just one count. The J gene is TRBJ1-2, the V gene TRBV20-1, with D maybe TRBD1 (6 bases). Trimming took off 3 bases at V and 8 bases at J, with 10 bases between the two ends. The CDR3 is made up of 11 amino acids. Per germline, CDR1 DFQATT and CDR2 SNEGSKA (reference sequence). CDR3 residues: CSARSQGGYTF. The CDR3 bases are TGCAGTGCTAGGTCCCAGGGGGGCTACACCTTC.

This chain connects TRBV7-6 to TRBJ2-3; either TRBD1 or TRBD2 may supply D (5 bases each). V lost 3 bases, J lost 0 bases, and 16 bases lay in between. Germline V CDR1 and CDR2: SGHVS, FNYEAQ. CDR3 length: 17 amino acids. The CDR3 nucleotides are TGTGCCAGCAGCTTGGGAGTGACGGGGCTGAGCACAGATACGCAGTATTTT. Its translation is CASSLGVTGLSTDTQYF.

V usage is TRBV25-1 and J usage is TRBJ1-1; D is unclear. V shed 7 bases and J shed 0 bases, with 9 bases lying between them. Germline V lookup: CDR1 MGHDK, CDR2 SYGVNS. The CDR3 totals 13 residues. Here the CDR3 reads CASNSRLNTEAFF. The CDR3 nucleotides read TGTGCCAGCAACTCAAGATTGAACACTGAAGCTTTCTTT.

About this clonotype itself: Compared with germline, one end of the junction differs, possibly owing to a read error. The rearrangement joins TRBV7-9 to TRBJ2-5; possible D gene TRBD1, 5 bases. The CDR3 runs 14 residues. Germline CDR1 is SEHNR and CDR2 is FQNEAQ (reference sequence). DNA of the CDR3: TGTGCCAGCAGCTTAGCCCCTGAAGGGGCCTTGATCCTCTTC. Translating it yields CASSLAPEGALILF.

In its sample, this clonotype was seen a few times. The chain carries TRBV25-1 and TRBJ2-7; D is unclear. V lost 3 bases to trimming and J lost 7 bases, with 10 bases between them. CDR3 length: 12 amino acids. Germline-derived CDR1 and CDR2 are MGHDK and SYGVNS. The CDR3 sequence is CASSDRLREQYF. CDR3 sequence (DNA): TGTGCCAGCAGTGACCGGTTGCGAGAGCAGTACTTC.

Turning to this clonotype: Only one base separates this from a far larger clonotype, so it likely reflects a read error. The rearrangement uses TRBV2 and TRBJ2-7; D is uncertain. CDR3 length: 12 residues. Germline CDR1 SNHLY, CDR2 FYNNEI. Trimming cost V 4 bases and J 7 bases, with 11 bases left between them. CDR3 sequence reads: CASSVSVNEQYF. CDR3 nucleotide sequence: TGTGCCAGCAGTGTGTCGGTAAATGAGCAGTACTTC.

The sample holds many counts of this clonotype. The gene calls are TRBV27 and TRBJ2-7; a weak D match, TRBD2 (7 bases). Trimming pared 6 bases from V and 1 base from J, leaving 10 bases between. The CDR3 consists of 13 residues. Germline V CDR1 and CDR2: MNHEY, SMNVEV (reference sequence). As DNA, the CDR3 is TGTGCCAGCAGGGGGAGGGGGTCCTACGAGCAGTACTTC. It specifies CASRGRGSYEQYF.

This chain joins TRBV27 and TRBJ2-1, with 9 positions matching TRBD2. This CDR3 comprises 20 residues. CDR1 and CDR2 (germline): MNHEY, SMNVEV (reference sequence). V dropped 7 bases and J dropped 0; count of bases not matched to a gene: 19. CDR3 in DNA: TGTGCCAGCACCCCCCGGCCACTAGCGGGCCTGTCTTACTCCTACAATGAGCAGTTCTTC. Translating it yields CASTPRPLAGLSYSYNEQFF.

This clonotype was counted ten times or more. The chain carries TRBV25-1 and TRBJ2-1; D ambiguous. Trimming removed 7 bases at V and 2 bases at J, with 6 bases between. Per germline, CDR1 MGHDK and CDR2 SYGVNS. The CDR3 has 12 residues. The CDR3 DNA follows: TGTGCCAGCACGGGTACCTACAATGAGCAGTTCTTC. It encodes CASTGTYNEQFF.

This clonotype occurred a few times. V usage is TRBV20-1 and J usage is TRBJ2-1; D gene uncertain. The CDR3 has 14 residues. V lost 7 bases and J 1 base, leaving 14 bases between the germline ends. The V gene's germline CDR1 is DFQATT and CDR2 SNEGSKA (reference sequence). The CDR3 DNA reads TGCAGTGTCCGTACAGATTTTTCCTACAATGAGCAGTTCTTC. It codes for CSVRTDFSYNEQFF.

This clonotype appeared a few times. The rearrangement uses TRBV12-3 or TRBV12-4 and TRBJ2-7; D uncertain. The germline V and J ends were trimmed by 4 bases and 4 bases, with 8 bases remaining between them. The CDR3 has 12 residues. For the CDR3, the DNA is TGTGCCAGCAGTTATCAGATGTACGAGCAGTACTTC. Amino acids: CASSYQMYEQYF.